The 2 T cell receptor beta chains presented below share a single source sample, sequenced in a study of T cell responses to AZD1222 COVID-19 vaccine. Data came from immunoSEQ multiplex PCR; TCRdb stores just in-frame clones and leaves some out. Of 35,000 to 50,000 clones listed, roughly 75% were seen once; the top ten hold roughly 21%. The specimen was peripheral blood, collected 28 days after the second dose of the MenACWY control vaccine. The source is an adult who received the MenACWY meningococcal vaccine as a control.

This clone showed up just once. The chain links TRBV29-1 to TRBJ1-1, with 8 positions matching TRBD1. CDR3 length: 14 amino acids. After removal of 1 base from V and 7 bases from J, the junction contained 8 bases not matched to a gene. Germline V lookup: CDR1 SQVTM, CDR2 ANQGSEA. In DNA form, the CDR3 reads TGCAGCGTTGAAGCCGGACAGGGAGGGAGTGAAGCTTTCTTT. It specifies CSVEAGQGGSEAFF.

This clone was recorded a few times. The gene calls are TRBV3-1 (or the pseudogene TRBV3-2) and TRBJ2-1; D not certain. Trimming stripped 0 bases from V and 7 bases from J, with 7 bases between. The CDR3 runs 13 residues. CDR1 LGHDT and CDR2 YNNKEL come from the germline V gene (reference sequence). Here the CDR3 DNA reads TGTGCCAGCAGCCAAGACACGGAGAATGAGCAGTTCTTC. Translation: CASSQDTENEQFF.